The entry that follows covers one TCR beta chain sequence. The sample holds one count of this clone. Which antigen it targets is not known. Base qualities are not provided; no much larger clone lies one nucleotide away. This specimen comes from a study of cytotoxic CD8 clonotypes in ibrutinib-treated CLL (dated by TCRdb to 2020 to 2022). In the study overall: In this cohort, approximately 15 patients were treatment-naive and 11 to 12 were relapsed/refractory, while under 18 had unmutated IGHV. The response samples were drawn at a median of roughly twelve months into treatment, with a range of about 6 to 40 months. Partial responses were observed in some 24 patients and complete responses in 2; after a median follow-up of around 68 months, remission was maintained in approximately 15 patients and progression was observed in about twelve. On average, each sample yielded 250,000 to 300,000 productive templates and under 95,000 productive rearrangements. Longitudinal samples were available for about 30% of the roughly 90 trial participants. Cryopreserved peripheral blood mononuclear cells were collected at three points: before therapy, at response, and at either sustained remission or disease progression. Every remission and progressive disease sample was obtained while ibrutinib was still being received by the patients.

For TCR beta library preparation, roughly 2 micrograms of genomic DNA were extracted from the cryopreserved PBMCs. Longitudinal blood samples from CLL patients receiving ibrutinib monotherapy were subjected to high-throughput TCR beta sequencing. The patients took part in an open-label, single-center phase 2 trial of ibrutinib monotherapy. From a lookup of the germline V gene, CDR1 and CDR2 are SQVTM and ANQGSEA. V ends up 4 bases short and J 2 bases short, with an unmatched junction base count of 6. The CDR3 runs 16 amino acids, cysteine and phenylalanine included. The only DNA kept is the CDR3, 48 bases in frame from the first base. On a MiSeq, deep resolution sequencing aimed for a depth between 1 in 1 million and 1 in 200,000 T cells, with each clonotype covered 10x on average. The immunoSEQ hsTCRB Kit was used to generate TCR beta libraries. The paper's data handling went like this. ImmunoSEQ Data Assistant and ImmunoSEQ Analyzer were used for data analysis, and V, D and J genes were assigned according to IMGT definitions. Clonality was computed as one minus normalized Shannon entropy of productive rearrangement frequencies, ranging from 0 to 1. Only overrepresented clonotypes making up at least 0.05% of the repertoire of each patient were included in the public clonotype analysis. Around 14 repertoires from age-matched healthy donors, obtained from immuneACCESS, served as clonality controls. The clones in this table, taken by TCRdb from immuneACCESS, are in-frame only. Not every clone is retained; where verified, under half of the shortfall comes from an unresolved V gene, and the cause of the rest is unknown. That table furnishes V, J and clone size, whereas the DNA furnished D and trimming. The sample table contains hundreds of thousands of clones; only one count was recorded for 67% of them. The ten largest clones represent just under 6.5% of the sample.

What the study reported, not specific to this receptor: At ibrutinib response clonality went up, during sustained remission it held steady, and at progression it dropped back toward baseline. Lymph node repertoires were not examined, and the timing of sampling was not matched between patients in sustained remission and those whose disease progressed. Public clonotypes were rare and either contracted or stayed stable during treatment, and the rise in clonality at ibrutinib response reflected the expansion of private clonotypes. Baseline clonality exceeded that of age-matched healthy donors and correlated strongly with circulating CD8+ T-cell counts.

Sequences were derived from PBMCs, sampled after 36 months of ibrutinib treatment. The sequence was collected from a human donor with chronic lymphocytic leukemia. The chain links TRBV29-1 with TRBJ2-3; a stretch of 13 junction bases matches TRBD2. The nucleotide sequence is TGCAGCGTTGGTGGGGGACTAGCGGGGATCACAGATACGCAGTATTTT. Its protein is CSVGGGLAGITDTQYF.